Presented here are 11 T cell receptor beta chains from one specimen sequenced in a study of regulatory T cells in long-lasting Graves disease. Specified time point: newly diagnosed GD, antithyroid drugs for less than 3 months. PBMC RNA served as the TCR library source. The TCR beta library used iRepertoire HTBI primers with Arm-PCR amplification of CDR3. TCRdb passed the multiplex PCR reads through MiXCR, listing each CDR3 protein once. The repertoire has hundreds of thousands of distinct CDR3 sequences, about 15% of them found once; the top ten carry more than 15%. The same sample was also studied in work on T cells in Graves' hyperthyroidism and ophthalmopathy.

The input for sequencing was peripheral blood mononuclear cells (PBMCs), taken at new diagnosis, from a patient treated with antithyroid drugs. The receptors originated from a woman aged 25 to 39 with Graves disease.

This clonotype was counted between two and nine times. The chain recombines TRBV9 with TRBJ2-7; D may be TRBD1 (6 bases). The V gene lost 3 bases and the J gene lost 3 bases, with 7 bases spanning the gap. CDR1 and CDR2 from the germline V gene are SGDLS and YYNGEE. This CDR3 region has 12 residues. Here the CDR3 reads CASSGQDYEQYF. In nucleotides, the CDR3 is TGTGCCAGCAGCGGACAGGACTACGAGCAGTACTTC.

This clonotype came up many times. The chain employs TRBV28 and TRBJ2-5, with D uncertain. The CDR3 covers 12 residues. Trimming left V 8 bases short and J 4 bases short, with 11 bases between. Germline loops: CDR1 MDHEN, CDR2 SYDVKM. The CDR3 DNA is TGTGCCAGCGCGGTGAATCCAGAGACCCAGTACTTC. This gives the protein CASAVNPETQYF.

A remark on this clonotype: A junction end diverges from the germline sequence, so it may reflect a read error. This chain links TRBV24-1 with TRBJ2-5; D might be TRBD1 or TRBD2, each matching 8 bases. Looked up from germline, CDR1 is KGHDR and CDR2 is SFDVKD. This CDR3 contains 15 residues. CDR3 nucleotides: TGTGCCAGCAGTGATAGCGGGACAGGTCAAGAGACCCAGTACTTC. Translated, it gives CASSDSGTGQETQYF.

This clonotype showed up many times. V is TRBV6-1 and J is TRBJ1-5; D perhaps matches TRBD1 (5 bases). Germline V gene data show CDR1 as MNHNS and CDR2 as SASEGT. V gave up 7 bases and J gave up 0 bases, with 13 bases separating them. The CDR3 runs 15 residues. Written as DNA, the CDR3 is TGTGCCAGCATCAAAGACGGGGCTAGCAATCAGCCCCAGCATTTT. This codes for CASIKDGASNQPQHF.

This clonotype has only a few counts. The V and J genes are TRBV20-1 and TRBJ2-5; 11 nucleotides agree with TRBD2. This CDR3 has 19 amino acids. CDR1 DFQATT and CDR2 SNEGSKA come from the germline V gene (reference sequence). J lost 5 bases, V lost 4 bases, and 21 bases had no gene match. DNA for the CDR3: TGCAGTGCTAAGCTCTCGGGCTGGCTAGCGGGAGGAGGGGGGGAGACCCAGTACTTC. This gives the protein CSAKLSGWLAGGGGETQYF.

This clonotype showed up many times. The CDR3 DNA reads as TGTGCCAGCAGTTTTGGGGGACAGGGAAACACCATATATTTT. Residues: CASSFGGQGNTIYF. V gene TRBV12-3 or TRBV12-4 combines with J gene TRBJ1-3; 7 bases line up with TRBD1. The trim removed 3 bases at V and 4 bases at J, leaving 3 bases unmatched. The CDR3 consists of 14 residues.

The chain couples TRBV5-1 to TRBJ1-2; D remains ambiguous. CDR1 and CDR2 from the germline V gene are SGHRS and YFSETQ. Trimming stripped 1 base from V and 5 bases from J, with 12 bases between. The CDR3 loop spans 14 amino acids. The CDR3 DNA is TGCGCCAGCAGCTTGACGCAACAGTCATATGGCTACACCTTC. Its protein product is CASSLTQQSYGYTF.

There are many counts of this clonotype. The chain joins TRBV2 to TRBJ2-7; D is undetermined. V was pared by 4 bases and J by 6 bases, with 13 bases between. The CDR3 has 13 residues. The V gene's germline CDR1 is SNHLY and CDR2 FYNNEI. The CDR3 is CASSVLKRGEQYF. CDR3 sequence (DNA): TGTGCCAGCAGTGTCCTCAAACGTGGCGAGCAGTACTTC. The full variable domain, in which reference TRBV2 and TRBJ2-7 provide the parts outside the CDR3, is EPEVTQTPSHQVTQMGQEVILRCVPISNHLYFYWYRQILGQKVEFLVSFYNNEISEKSEIFDDQFSVERPDGSNFTLKIRSTKLEDSAMYFCASSVLKRGEQYFGPGTRLTVT.

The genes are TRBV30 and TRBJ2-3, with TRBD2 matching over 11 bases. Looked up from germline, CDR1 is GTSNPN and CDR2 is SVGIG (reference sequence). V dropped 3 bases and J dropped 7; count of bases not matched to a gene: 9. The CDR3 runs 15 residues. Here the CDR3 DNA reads TGTGCCTGGAGGATACTAGCGGGAGTTCCATATACGCAGTATTTT. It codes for CAWRILAGVPYTQYF.

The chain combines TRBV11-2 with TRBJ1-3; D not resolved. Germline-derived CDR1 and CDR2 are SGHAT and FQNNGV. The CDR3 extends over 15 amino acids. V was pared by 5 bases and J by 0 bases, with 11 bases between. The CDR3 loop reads CASSQGRGSGNTIYF. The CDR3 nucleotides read TGTGCCAGCAGCCAAGGCAGAGGCTCTGGAAACACCATATATTTT.

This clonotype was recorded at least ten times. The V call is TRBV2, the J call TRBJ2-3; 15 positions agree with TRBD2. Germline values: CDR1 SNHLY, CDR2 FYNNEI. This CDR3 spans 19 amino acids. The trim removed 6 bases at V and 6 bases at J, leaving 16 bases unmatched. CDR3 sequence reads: CASSDQAGLAGGSGDTQYF. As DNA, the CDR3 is TGTGCCAGCAGCGATCAGGCGGGACTAGCGGGAGGAAGCGGGGATACGCAGTATTTT. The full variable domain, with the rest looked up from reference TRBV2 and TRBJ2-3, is EPEVTQTPSHQVTQMGQEVILRCVPISNHLYFYWYRQILGQKVEFLVSFYNNEISEKSEIFDDQFSVERPDGSNFTLKIRSTKLEDSAMYFCASSDQAGLAGGSGDTQYFGPGTRLTVL.